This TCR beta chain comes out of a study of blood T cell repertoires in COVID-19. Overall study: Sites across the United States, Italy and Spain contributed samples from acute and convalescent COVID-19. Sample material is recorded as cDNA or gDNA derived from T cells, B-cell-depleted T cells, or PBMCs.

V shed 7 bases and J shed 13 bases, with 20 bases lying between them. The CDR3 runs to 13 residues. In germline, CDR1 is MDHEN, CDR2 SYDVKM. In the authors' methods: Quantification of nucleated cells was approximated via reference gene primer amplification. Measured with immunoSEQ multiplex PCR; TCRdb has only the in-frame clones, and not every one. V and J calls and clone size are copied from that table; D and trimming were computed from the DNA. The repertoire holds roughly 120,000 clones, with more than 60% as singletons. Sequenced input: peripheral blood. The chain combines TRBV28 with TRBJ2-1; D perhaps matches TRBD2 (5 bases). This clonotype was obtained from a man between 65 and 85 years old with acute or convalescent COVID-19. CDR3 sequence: CASTGRAVRGQFF. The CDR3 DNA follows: TGTGCCAGCACCGGGCGGGCGGTTCGAGGCCAGTTCTTC.